This entry features one T cell receptor beta chain sequence. The data belong to a study of early T cells in non-severe SARS-CoV-2 infection. Study in general: With bulk RNA from unsorted whole blood as input, sequencing yielded unpaired chains.

This CDR3 spans 12 amino acids. CDR1 is DFQATT, CDR2 SNEGSKA, per germline (reference sequence). V was trimmed by 3 bases and J by 2 bases, leaving 8 bases between them. One entry per CDR3 protein, called by TCRdb with MiXCR from the 5' RACE reads. Of tens of thousands of distinct CDR3 sequences listed, around 12% are singletons. The sequence was obtained from an adult who was a healthcare worker with PCR-confirmed SARS-CoV-2 infection or an uninfected control (not recorded which). Sequencing input: whole blood. The chain employs TRBV20-1 and TRBJ2-7, with D uncertain. CDR3 DNA sequence: TGCAGTGCTAGGGGTGATCCCTACGAGCAGTACTTC. This encodes CSARGDPYEQYF.